This T cell receptor (beta chain) is from a study of T cell responses to AZD1222 COVID-19 vaccine. Study results and limitations: Mapped onto spike, vaccine-associated CD4 TCRs spanned it and were dominant at 160-218 and 743-854. Possibly, clonal diversity was underestimated; donors were largely white British and included more females.

As regards this clone: As yet, its antigen is unknown.

Sequencing was performed with immunoSEQ multiplex PCR; in TCRdb, only in-frame clones are kept and a portion is missing. Among around 150,000 clones listed, more than 75% were seen once. The CDR3 extends over 20 amino acids. CDR1 and CDR2 from the germline V gene are LNHDA and SQIVND (reference sequence). V was pared by 3 bases and J by 1 base, with 19 bases of the junction left unmatched. V is TRBV19 and J is TRBJ2-5, with 8 positions matching TRBD1. The source of this sequence is an adult in good health. The sample was peripheral blood, taken on day 0 of AZD1222 vaccination. CDR3: CASSISGWGSGQGGQETQYF. The DNA of the CDR3 is TGTGCCAGTAGTATCTCAGGCTGGGGGAGTGGACAGGGTGGCCAAGAGACCCAGTACTTC.